The 8 T cell receptor beta chains given below trace back to one sample, sequenced in a study of blood T cells in healthy people across ages. Sample-barcoded 5' priming and a J-beta primer mix drove a second PCR of roughly 6 to 12 cycles. TCRdb used MiXCR to reprocess the 5' RACE reads, holding one entry per CDR3 protein. The sample consists of some 1,000,000 distinct CDR3 sequences, roughly 24% of them appearing once. Another study also made use of these data, one on T cells of mothers and their children.

The specimen sequenced was blood. The receptors here all came from a girl aged 2 to 9 in good health.

This chain joins TRBV20-1 and TRBJ2-7, with D perhaps matching TRBD2 (5 bases). Germline V gene sequence: CDR1 DFQATT, CDR2 SNEGSKA (reference sequence). CDR3 length: 18 residues. The V and J ends lost 5 bases and 3 bases respectively, with 29 bases between them. CDR3 DNA sequence: TGCAGTGCTCCTCAGTCCGAGCGGTCGCTTACAACCCGCTACGAGCAGTACTTC. Translated, it gives CSAPQSERSLTTRYEQYF.

This chain uses TRBV29-1 with TRBJ2-5; 11 bases align to TRBD2. The ends lost 5 bases at V and 3 bases at J; junction bases unmatched: 5. CDR1 and CDR2 from the germline V gene are SQVTM and ANQGSEA. The CDR3 is made up of 14 amino acids. This chain's CDR3 is CSVLHSGREETQYF. CDR3 nucleotides: TGCAGCGTTCTCCATAGCGGGAGGGAAGAGACCCAGTACTTC. The full variable domain, in which reference TRBV29-1 and TRBJ2-5 provide the parts outside the CDR3, is SAVISQKPSRDICQRGTSLTIQCQVDSQVTMMFWYRQQPGQSLTLIATANQGSEATYESGFVIDKFPISRPNLTFSTLTVSNMSPEDSSIYLCSVLHSGREETQYFGPGTRLLVL.

This clonotype was seen more than once but under ten times. This chain uses TRBV5-5 with TRBJ1-1, with D tentatively TRBD1 (6 bases). The CDR3 is 14 amino acids. Germline CDR1 reads SGHKS; CDR2 reads YYEKEE (reference sequence). Trimming cost V 2 bases and J 4 bases, with 12 bases left between them. CDR3 in amino acids: CASSFPGAGTEAFF. CDR3 DNA sequence: TGTGCCAGCAGCTTTCCAGGGGCGGGCACTGAAGCTTTCTTT.

This clonotype was counted between two and nine times. CDR3 residues: CASNPLAGGDNEQFF. The CDR3 nucleotides read TGTGCCAGCAACCCACTAGCGGGAGGGGACAATGAGCAGTTCTTC. J is TRBJ2-1 and V is TRBV7-2; TRBD2 matches 13 bases. This CDR3 has 15 residues. From germline, CDR1 is SGHTA and CDR2 FQGNSA. The V and J ends lost 7 bases and 5 bases, in that order; junction bases with no gene match: 5.

This clonotype was counted a few times. The chain employs TRBV9 and TRBJ2-7; D may match TRBD1 or TRBD2 (7 bases each). Germline V lookup: CDR1 SGDLS, CDR2 YYNGEE. CDR3 size: 16 residues. V gave up 4 bases and J gave up 1 base, with 18 bases separating them. The CDR3 is CASSPGGGVPSYEQYF. The CDR3 region has the DNA TGTGCCAGCAGCCCAGGGGGGGGAGTTCCTTCCTACGAGCAGTACTTC.

The table lists this clonotype with a few counts. The chain is built from TRBV7-3 and TRBJ2-1; D unclear. CDR1 and CDR2 (germline): SGHTA, FQGTGA. The ends were cut back, 6 bases at V and 0 bases at J, with 21 bases in the middle. CDR3 length: 18 amino acids. CDR3 coding DNA: TGTGCCAGCAGTTCTATATCGACGGACCCCTACTCCTACAATGAGCAGTTCTTC. Protein: CASSSISTDPYSYNEQFF.

The V gene is TRBV12-3 or TRBV12-4, the J gene TRBJ1-3; D is unclear. This CDR3 spans 10 amino acids. Trimming cost V 7 bases and J 7 bases, with 5 bases left between them. The CDR3 region is CASKSNTIYF. The CDR3 region has the DNA TGTGCCAGCAAGTCGAACACCATATATTTT.

The chain links TRBV7-8 to TRBJ2-5; unclear D gene. The J call may be mistaken, given a closer DNA end match to TRBJ2-7. Germline V CDR1 and CDR2: SGHVS, FQNEAQ. The CDR3 is 15 amino acids. The CDR3 sequence is CASSLSSVSWDEQYF. The CDR3 coding sequence is TGTGCCAGCAGCTTATCGAGTGTATCTTGGGACGAGCAGTACTTC.